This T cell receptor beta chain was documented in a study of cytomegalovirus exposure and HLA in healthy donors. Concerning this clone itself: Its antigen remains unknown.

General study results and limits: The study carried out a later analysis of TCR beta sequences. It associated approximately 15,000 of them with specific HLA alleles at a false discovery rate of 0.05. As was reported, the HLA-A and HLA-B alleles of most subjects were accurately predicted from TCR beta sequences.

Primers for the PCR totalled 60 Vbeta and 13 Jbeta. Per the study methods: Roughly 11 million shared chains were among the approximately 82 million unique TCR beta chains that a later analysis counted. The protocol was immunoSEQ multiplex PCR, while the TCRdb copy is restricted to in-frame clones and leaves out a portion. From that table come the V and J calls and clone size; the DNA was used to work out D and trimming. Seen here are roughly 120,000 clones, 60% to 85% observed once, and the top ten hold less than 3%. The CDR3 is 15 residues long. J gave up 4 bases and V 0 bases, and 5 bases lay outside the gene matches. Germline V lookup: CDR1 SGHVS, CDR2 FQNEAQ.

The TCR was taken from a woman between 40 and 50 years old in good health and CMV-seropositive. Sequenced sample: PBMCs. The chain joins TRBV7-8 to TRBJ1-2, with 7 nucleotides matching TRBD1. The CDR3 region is CASSLARSGGYGYTF. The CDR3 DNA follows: TGTGCCAGCAGCTTAGCGCGATCAGGGGGCTATGGCTACACCTTC.